These 30 T cell receptor beta chains were all obtained from the same sample, sequenced in a study of blood T cell repertoires in COVID-19. Assay: immunoSEQ multiplex PCR; the TCRdb copy retains only in-frame clones and omits some. This table has more than 250,000 clones, 70% to 90% appearing once. Sequencing was carried out using peripheral blood. The source of these receptors is a woman aged 25 to 39 with COVID-19, enrolled during active disease.

This clone turned up a few times. The V call is TRBV3-1 (or the pseudogene TRBV3-2), the J call TRBJ1-2; tentatively, D is TRBD1 (5 bases). Between the trimmed V and J ends, which lost 6 bases and 4 bases, there was a span of 18 bases. The length of the CDR3 is 15 residues. CDR1 is LGHDT and CDR2 is YNNKEL in the germline V gene (reference sequence). The CDR3 spells CASSNPTAGFYGYTF. The CDR3 DNA is TGTGCCAGCAGTAACCCCACCGCAGGGTTCTATGGCTACACCTTC.

The chain has TRBV11-3 and TRBJ2-2, with TRBD1 matching 9 bases. The ends lost 5 bases at V and 1 base at J; junction bases unmatched: 5. CDR1 and CDR2 from the germline V gene are SGHNT and YENEEA. The CDR3 sequence is 16 residues long. CDR3 nucleotides: TGTGCCAGCAGCCGGAGGGACAGGGTGAACACCGGGGAGCTGTTTTTT. Its translation is CASSRRDRVNTGELFF. Using reference TRBV11-3 and TRBJ2-2 for the parts outside the CDR3, the full variable domain is EAGVVQSPRYKIIEKKQPVAFWCNPISGHNTLYWYLQNLGQGPELLIRYENEEAVDDSQLPKDRFSAERLKGVDSTLKIQPAELGDSAVYLCASSRRDRVNTGELFFGEGSRLTVL.

The chain links TRBV7-2 to TRBJ1-1; D may be TRBD1 (5 bases). The V gene's germline CDR1 is SGHTA and CDR2 FQGNSA. This CDR3 comprises 16 residues. Trimming took off 1 base at V and 6 bases at J, with 18 bases between the two ends. The CDR3, as DNA: TGTGCCAGCAGCTTAGGGGGAGGGGTGGGCAAATCTGAAGCTTTCTTT. Translated: CASSLGGGVGKSEAFF.

This clone showed up just a few times. This chain joins TRBV28 and TRBJ1-2; maybe TRBD1 (6 bases). This CDR3 is built from 14 residues. The V gene lost 5 bases and the J gene lost 7 bases, with 17 bases spanning the gap. Germline V gene data show CDR1 as MDHEN and CDR2 as SYDVKM. CDR3 nucleotides: TGTGCCAGCAGTCCCACAGGGTGGCTTGGTGGCTACACCTTC. It codes for CASSPTGWLGGYTF.

This chain links TRBV19 with TRBJ1-2; D perhaps matches TRBD1 (6 bases). The CDR3 sequence is 14 residues long. Germline lookup yields CDR1 LNHDA and CDR2 SQIVND (reference sequence). V lost 5 bases, J lost 2 bases, and 12 bases lay in between. The CDR3 region is CASSPTGTNYGYTF. The CDR3 nucleotides read TGTGCCAGTAGTCCTACAGGGACAAACTATGGCTACACCTTC.

The rearrangement links TRBV6-5 to TRBJ1-5; TRBD1 might be the D (6 bases). Trimming stripped 10 bases from V and 4 bases from J, with 17 bases between. Germline values: CDR1 MNHEY, CDR2 SVGAGI. The length of the CDR3 is 14 residues. The chain's CDR3 is CATAIQGPNQPQHF. The CDR3 nucleotides are TGTGCCACAGCGATTCAGGGGCCTAATCAGCCCCAGCATTTT.

The genes are TRBV5-4 and TRBJ1-2; perhaps TRBD1 as D (5 bases). V was trimmed by 1 base and J by 8 bases, leaving 12 bases between them. Looked up from germline, CDR1 is SGHNT and CDR2 is YYREEE (reference sequence). The CDR3 is 13 residues long. The CDR3 DNA follows: TGTGCCAGCAGCTTGTTAGGGGTTGACGGCTACACCTTC. Its protein product is CASSLLGVDGYTF. Full variable domain (missing parts from reference TRBV5-4 and TRBJ1-2): ETGVTQSPTHLIKTRGQQVTLRCSSQSGHNTVSWYQQALGQGPQFIFQYYREEENGRGNFPPRFSGLQFPNYSSELNVNALELDDSALYLCASSLLGVDGYTFGSGTRLTVV.

The chain is built from TRBV6-2 or TRBV6-3 and TRBJ2-3; 7 bases match TRBD1. CDR3 length: 16 amino acids. Germline CDR1 is MNHEY and CDR2 is SVGEGT. Trimming cost V 6 bases and J 4 bases; bases outside gene matches: 13. The CDR3 region is CASSHRPTGSADTQYF. For the CDR3, the DNA is TGTGCCAGCAGCCACAGACCGACAGGGTCGGCAGATACGCAGTATTTT.

The chain uses TRBV28 and TRBJ2-7; 13 bases line up with TRBD2. Looked up from germline, CDR1 is MDHEN and CDR2 is SYDVKM. This CDR3 has 17 residues. The trim removed 4 bases at V and 1 base at J, leaving 7 bases unmatched. The CDR3 nucleotides are TGTGCCAGCAGTTCCGCCCGGACTAGCGGGGGTTCCTACGAGCAGTACGTC. This sequence encodes CASSSARTSGGSYEQYV.

This chain uses TRBV3-1 (or the pseudogene TRBV3-2) with TRBJ2-1; D is perhaps TRBD2 (6 bases). Per germline, CDR1 LGHDT and CDR2 YNNKEL (reference sequence). Trimming removed 4 bases from V and 4 bases from J, with 14 bases in between. The CDR3 loop spans 15 amino acids. For the CDR3, the DNA is TGTGCCAGCAGCCCCATGCGGGGCCCTTACAATGAGCAGTTCTTC. Translating it yields CASSPMRGPYNEQFF.

This clone was observed a few times. The rearrangement uses TRBV20-1 and TRBJ1-1; D unresolved. Trimming removed 3 bases from V and 3 bases from J, with 11 bases in between. The CDR3 has 13 amino acids. Germline V lookup: CDR1 DFQATT, CDR2 SNEGSKA (reference sequence). The DNA of the CDR3 is TGCAGTGCTAGTGGCGGGAGAGACACTGAAGCTTTCTTT. It yields the protein CSASGGRDTEAFF.

V and J are TRBV5-1 and TRBJ2-1, with D possibly being TRBD1 (6 bases). The germline gives CDR1 SGHRS, CDR2 YFSETQ. The V and J ends lost 4 bases and 0 bases respectively, with 11 bases between them. The length of the CDR3 is 15 residues. The CDR3 nucleotides read TGCGCCAGCAGCCCCATGGACAGCTCCTACAATGAGCAGTTCTTC. Translated: CASSPMDSSYNEQFF.

The chain has TRBV27 and TRBJ1-2, with 10 bases aligning to TRBD1. Germline lookup yields CDR1 MNHEY and CDR2 SMNVEV (reference sequence). The CDR3 extends over 18 amino acids. V shed 4 bases and J 5 bases; nucleotides not matched to a gene: 16. CDR3 in amino acids: CASSSLFTLDRGWYGYTF. The DNA of the CDR3 is TGTGCCAGCAGTTCACTATTTACCTTGGACAGGGGGTGGTATGGCTACACCTTC.

The CDR3 coding sequence is TGTGCCAGCTCGAGGGGGACAGGGGGTAACTATGGCTACACCTTC. This codes for CASSRGTGGNYGYTF. V usage is TRBV2 and J usage is TRBJ1-2; TRBD1 matches 11 bases. Germline CDR1 is SNHLY and CDR2 is FYNNEI. The CDR3 sequence is 15 residues long. J gave up 1 base and V 8 bases, and 6 bases lay outside the gene matches.

The chain is built from TRBV18 and TRBJ1-1; a weak D match, TRBD1 (5 bases). V was shortened by 1 base and J by 8 bases, with 8 bases between the two germline ends. In germline, CDR1 is KGHSH, CDR2 LQKENI. The CDR3 length is 12 residues. The CDR3 DNA is TGTGCCAGCTCACCACTTAGGGGCGAAGCTTTCTTT. Its protein product is CASSPLRGEAFF.

The chain couples TRBV5-1 to TRBJ2-3, with 10 bases that match TRBD2. The V gene's germline CDR1 is SGHRS and CDR2 YFSETQ. V dropped 7 bases and J dropped 2; count of bases not matched to a gene: 4. The CDR3 is made up of 14 amino acids. CDR3 coding DNA: TGCGCCAGCGAAAGCGGGGGGGCCACAGATACGCAGTATTTT. Translated, it gives CASESGGATDTQYF.

The chain joins TRBV6-6 to TRBJ2-7; D might be TRBD1 (5 bases). The CDR3 spans 14 residues. From germline, CDR1 is MNHNY and CDR2 SVGAGI (reference sequence). The germline V and J ends were trimmed by 0 bases and 5 bases, with 11 bases remaining between them. The CDR3 nucleotides read TGTGCCAGCAGTTACTCGAATTTCAGGGACGAGCAGTACGTC. Translated: CASSYSNFRDEQYV.

V and J are TRBV5-6 and TRBJ2-7, with 7 bases fitting TRBD2. The CDR3 spans 13 residues. Germline loops: CDR1 SGHDT, CDR2 YYEEEE. V dropped 3 bases and J dropped 7; count of bases not matched to a gene: 7. This chain's CDR3 is CASSYWTRVEQYF. CDR3 in DNA: TGTGCCAGCAGCTATTGGACTAGGGTAGAGCAGTACTTC.

The chain is built from TRBV4-2 and TRBJ2-5; 12 bases are a match to TRBD2. This CDR3 has 21 amino acids. Germline loops: CDR1 LGHNA, CDR2 YNFKEQ. Germline trimming cut 0 bases from V and 5 bases from J; bases unmatched to any gene: 19. The CDR3 sequence: CASSQDKAYETSGGGGETQYF. Here the CDR3 DNA reads TGTGCCAGCAGCCAAGATAAGGCGTACGAGACTAGCGGGGGCGGGGGTGAGACCCAGTACTTC.

The chain combines TRBV6-5 with TRBJ1-1, with D perhaps TRBD1 (5 bases). V shed 6 bases and J shed 2 bases, with 13 bases lying between them. Per germline, CDR1 MNHEY and CDR2 SVGAGI. The CDR3 has 14 residues. This CDR3 is CASSPSDRNTEAFF. CDR3 in DNA: TGTGCCAGCAGCCCCTCCGACAGAAACACTGAAGCTTTCTTT.

The rearrangement links TRBV9 to TRBJ2-7, with a weak D call TRBD2 (5 bases). The CDR3 runs to 14 residues. Trimming took off 0 bases at V and 3 bases at J, with 10 bases between the two ends. Germline loops: CDR1 SGDLS, CDR2 YYNGEE. The CDR3 DNA sequence: TGTGCCAGCAGCGTAGTGGACTCGAACTACGAGCAGTACGTC. The encoded protein is CASSVVDSNYEQYV.

The sample holds one count of this clone. This chain connects TRBV5-1 to TRBJ1-4, with no clear D. CDR1 and CDR2 (germline): SGHRS, YFSETQ. This CDR3 contains 14 residues. With 4 bases removed from V and 0 bases from J, the gap between germline ends came to 7 bases. CDR3 nucleotide sequence: TGCGCCAGCAGCCCCCAGGCAACTAATGAAAAACTGTTTTTT. This gives the protein CASSPQATNEKLFF.

This chain joins TRBV5-8 and TRBJ2-5; D is possibly TRBD2 (7 bases). V lost 4 bases and J 5 bases, leaving 15 bases between the germline ends. Germline values: CDR1 SGHTS, CDR2 YDEGEE. The CDR3 loop spans 14 amino acids. The CDR3 region has the DNA TGTGCCAGCAGCGCCGGGGGGCCGTGGGAGACCCAGTACTTC. This sequence encodes CASSAGGPWETQYF.

This chain connects TRBV5-1 to TRBJ2-5; 8 bases fit TRBD1. This CDR3 is 14 amino acids long. Germline V gene lookup returns CDR1 SGHRS and CDR2 YFSETQ. The V and J ends lost 0 bases and 4 bases, in that order; junction bases with no gene match: 2. CDR3 amino acids: CASSLAGGRETQYF. CDR3 coding DNA: TGCGCCAGCAGCTTGGCAGGGGGCAGAGAGACCCAGTACTTC. Based on the CDR3 plus reference TRBV5-1 and TRBJ2-5, the full variable domain is KAGVTQTPRYLIKTRGQQVTLSCSPISGHRSVSWYQQTPGQGLQFLFEYFSETQRNKGNFPGRFSGRQFSNSRSEMNVSTLELGDSALYLCASSLAGGRETQYFGPGTRLLVL.

V and J are TRBV9 and TRBJ1-6, with 8 bases that match TRBD1. V dropped 4 bases and J dropped 8; count of bases not matched to a gene: 11. The germline CDR1 and CDR2 sequences are SGDLS and YYNGEE. The CDR3 runs 16 residues. CDR3 region: CASSPRGRGRDSPLHF. The CDR3 DNA follows: TGTGCCAGCAGCCCCCGTGGCAGGGGGCGTGATTCACCCCTCCACTTT.

The chain has TRBV2 and TRBJ2-7; D not resolved. This CDR3 spans 14 amino acids. Trimming stripped 3 bases from V and 2 bases from J, with 11 bases between. Germline values: CDR1 SNHLY, CDR2 FYNNEI. The CDR3 loop is CASSEAGNTYEQYV. The CDR3 DNA follows: TGTGCCAGCAGTGAGGCAGGAAACACCTACGAGCAGTACGTC.

The chain is built from TRBV5-1 and TRBJ1-4; the match to TRBD1 covers 8 bases. The CDR3 is 15 residues long. V lost 4 bases to trimming and J lost 5 bases; unmatched junction nucleotides: 7. Germline V gene sequence: CDR1 SGHRS, CDR2 YFSETQ. The CDR3 loop is CASSTTRTGNEKLFF. CDR3 coding DNA: TGCGCCAGCAGCACCACAAGGACAGGGAATGAAAAACTGTTTTTT.

The CDR3, as DNA: TGTGCCAGCAGCTTAGCCGGTTACTATGGCTACACCTTC. Residues: CASSLAGYYGYTF. V is TRBV7-9 and J is TRBJ1-2; D uncertain. This CDR3 region has 13 residues. Per the germline V gene, CDR1 is SEHNR and CDR2 is FQNEAQ (reference sequence). Trimming cost V 0 bases and J 3 bases, with 5 bases left between them.

The V and J genes are TRBV5-8 and TRBJ1-1, with 9 positions matching TRBD1. CDR1 is SGHTS and CDR2 is YDEGEE in the germline V gene. The CDR3 consists of 15 residues. V lost 3 bases and J lost 7; bases outside the gene matches: 10. CDR3 loop: CASSSGQGPLFEAFF. The CDR3 DNA reads as TGTGCCAGCAGCTCGGGACAGGGACCCTTATTTGAAGCTTTCTTT.

The gene calls are TRBV13 and TRBJ2-3; tentatively, D is TRBD2 (8 bases). The CDR3 covers 17 residues. V lost 0 bases and J lost 1, with 14 bases in between. The germline V gene has CDR1 PRHDT and CDR2 FYEKMQ (reference sequence). CDR3: CASSLGRGGQRTDTQYF. DNA of the CDR3: TGTGCCAGCAGCTTAGGCCGGGGGGGACAGCGCACAGATACGCAGTATTTT.